These 16 T cell receptor beta chains were sequenced from one sample in a study of regulatory T cells in long-lasting Graves disease. Documented time point: newly diagnosed GD, antithyroid drugs for less than 3 months. Researchers made the TCR library from RNA that was extracted from PBMCs. For TCR beta, libraries came from iRepertoire HTBI primers and Arm-PCR of CDR3 regions. TCRdb fed the multiplex PCR reads into MiXCR, producing one record per CDR3 protein. The table lists a few hundred thousand distinct CDR3 sequences, around 19% of them singletons, with roughly 10% in the top ten. These data also formed part of another study, on T cells in Graves' hyperthyroidism and ophthalmopathy.

Specimen: peripheral blood mononuclear cells (PBMCs), collected at new diagnosis, from a patient treated with antithyroid drugs. The receptor source for this set is a woman in her 30s with Graves disease.

This clonotype came up many times. The CDR3, as DNA: TGTGCCAGCAGTTCCCCCGGAGAGGGGAGCTATGGCTACACCTTC. Its protein product is CASSSPGEGSYGYTF. This chain joins TRBV28 and TRBJ1-2; D may be TRBD1 (5 bases). The CDR3 covers 15 residues. V was pared by 4 bases and J by 4 bases, with 16 bases between. CDR1 is MDHEN, CDR2 SYDVKM, per germline.

This clonotype was seen repeatedly, ten times or more. The V gene is TRBV24-1, the J gene TRBJ1-5; D is unclear. CDR1 and CDR2 (germline): KGHDR, SFDVKD. The CDR3 runs 14 residues. V was pared by 4 bases and J by 6 bases, with 12 bases between. This CDR3 is CATSDSALGQPQHF. The CDR3 coding sequence is TGTGCCACCAGTGACTCCGCATTGGGTCAGCCCCAGCATTTT.

Worth noting for this clonotype: A read error is likely here: a far larger clone is one base away. The chain combines TRBV9 with TRBJ2-5; D is possibly TRBD2 (5 bases). The length of the CDR3 is 12 residues. CDR1 SGDLS and CDR2 YYNGEE come from the germline V gene. The CDR3 spells CASSLDGETRYF. The CDR3 DNA sequence: TGTGCCAGCAGCTTAGACGGGGAGACCCGGTACTTC.

This clonotype appeared many times. This chain links TRBV6-1 with TRBJ2-6; D unresolved. The V end lost 5 bases, the J end lost 0 bases, and 14 bases lay between the germline ends. In germline, CDR1 is MNHNS, CDR2 SASEGT. The CDR3 extends over 17 amino acids. The CDR3 is CASSHRAFSSGANVLTF. The CDR3 DNA is TGTGCCAGCAGTCACCGGGCCTTCTCCTCTGGGGCCAACGTCCTGACTTTC.

This clonotype was detected ten times or more. This chain joins TRBV5-1 and TRBJ2-7, with D perhaps assigned TRBD1 or TRBD2 (7 bases each). The CDR3 runs to 16 residues. Germline V lookup: CDR1 SGHRS, CDR2 YFSETQ. V lost 0 bases to trimming and J lost 3 bases, with 16 bases between them. The DNA of the CDR3 is TGCGCCAGCAGCTTGGGGGGGAGGGGGCCCAACTACGAGCAGTACTTC. Translation gives CASSLGGRGPNYEQYF.

This clonotype was observed many times. The chain is built from TRBV11-2 and TRBJ2-3; 11 bases fit TRBD2. The DNA end is more similar to TRBJ2-5, so the J call may be wrong. The germline gives CDR1 SGHAT, CDR2 FQNNGV. This CDR3 region has 17 residues. The CDR3 nucleotides are TGTGCCAGCAGTCCCCCGGGGCAGCTAGCGGGAGGTGAGACCCAGTACTTC. It translates to CASSPPGQLAGGETQYF.

This clonotype was counted many times. The chain combines TRBV2 with TRBJ1-4; 8 bases map to TRBD1. This CDR3 comprises 15 residues. The germline V gene encodes CDR1 SNHLY and CDR2 FYNNEI. The V segment lost 6 bases and the J segment 4 bases; nucleotides outside the gene matches: 7. In nucleotides, the CDR3 is TGTGCCAGCAGCCCCAGACAGGGGCTTAATGAAAAACTGTTTTTT. It encodes CASSPRQGLNEKLFF.

The chain has TRBV4-1 and TRBJ2-3; 10 bases fit TRBD2. The CDR3 consists of 15 residues. The ends lost 1 base at V and 11 bases at J; junction bases unmatched: 9. CDR1 and CDR2 from the germline V gene are MGHRA and YSYEKL. CDR3 nucleotide sequence: TGCGCCAGCAGCCAAGCCCCTTTGGTAGCGGGGGGGCAGTATTTT. Protein: CASSQAPLVAGGQYF.

This clonotype was counted at least ten times. V usage is TRBV2 and J usage is TRBJ2-3; no clear D gene. The CDR3 is 17 amino acids. Germline V gene lookup returns CDR1 SNHLY and CDR2 FYNNEI. With 6 bases removed from V and 7 bases from J, the gap between germline ends came to 26 bases. CDR3 loop: CASSPLGGPPLGYTQYF. CDR3 DNA: TGTGCCAGCAGCCCCTTAGGCGGCCCCCCTCTAGGGTATACGCAGTATTTT.

This clonotype appeared many times. This chain joins TRBV6-2 or TRBV6-3 and TRBJ2-3; 9 bases map to TRBD2. V was clipped by 6 bases and J by 4 bases; unmatched bases: 8. The CDR3 has 15 residues. The germline V gene has CDR1 MNHEY and CDR2 SVGEGT. CDR3 nucleotide sequence: TGTGCCAGCAGGGCTAGCGGGAAAAGGGCAGATACGCAGTATTTT. As protein: CASRASGKRADTQYF.

Many counts were recorded for this clonotype. The rearrangement joins TRBV12-3 or TRBV12-4 to TRBJ1-1; D remains unclear. V was cut by 2 bases and J by 7 bases, with 11 bases left in between. This CDR3 spans 13 amino acids. CDR3 in DNA: TGTGCCAGCAGTTTATCTTCCGCCATTGAAGCTTTCTTT. Encoded protein: CASSLSSAIEAFF.

The V and J genes are TRBV12-3 or TRBV12-4 and TRBJ1-2, with D unclear. V was clipped by 8 bases and J by 5 bases, with 18 bases between them. The CDR3 length is 14 residues. CDR3 DNA: TGTGCCAGCTCCCCGGCGGCCCCTTATTATGGCTACACCTTC. It specifies CASSPAAPYYGYTF.

V is TRBV27 and J is TRBJ2-1, with TRBD2 matching 16 bases. Germline V gene sequence: CDR1 MNHEY, CDR2 SMNVEV (reference sequence). J was trimmed by 8 bases and V by 2 bases; bases with no gene match: 6. CDR3 length: 17 residues. Here the CDR3 DNA reads TGTGCCAGCAGTTTAGGGACTAGCGGGAGGGCCGTCTATGAGCAGTTCTTC. Its translation is CASSLGTSGRAVYEQFF.

Many counts were recorded for this clonotype. The chain has TRBV20-1 and TRBJ2-7; D gene unclear. The CDR3 sequence is 15 residues long. The ends were cut back, 0 bases at V and 3 bases at J, with 15 bases in the middle. Germline V gene data show CDR1 as DFQATT and CDR2 as SNEGSKA (reference sequence). The CDR3 sequence: CSARERDGPLYEQYF. The CDR3 DNA sequence: TGCAGTGCTAGAGAACGCGACGGGCCCCTCTACGAGCAGTACTTC.

Ten or more counts support this clonotype. J is TRBJ2-1 and V is TRBV7-3, with 9 bases lining up with TRBD2. V shed 5 bases and J 8 bases; nucleotides not matched to a gene: 13. Germline V lookup: CDR1 SGHTA, CDR2 FQGTGA. The CDR3 loop spans 16 amino acids. The CDR3 region has the DNA TGTGCCAGCAGCCTAGGGGGCGGGGGGGGCCAATATGAGCAGTTCTTC. This encodes CASSLGGGGGQYEQFF. Drawing the rest from reference TRBV7-3 and TRBJ2-1, the complete variable domain is GAGVSQTPSNKVTEKGKYVELRCDPISGHTALYWYRQSLGQGPEFLIYFQGTGAADDSGLPNDRFFAVRPEGSVSTLKIQRTERGDSAVYLCASSLGGGGGQYEQFFGPGTRLTVL.

This clonotype showed up many times. The rearrangement joins TRBV13 to TRBJ1-4; possibly TRBD1 for D (5 bases). There are 16 residues in the CDR3. V was clipped by 3 bases and J by 7 bases, with 18 bases between them. CDR1 and CDR2 from the germline V gene are PRHDT and FYEKMQ (reference sequence). The CDR3 DNA sequence: TGTGCCAGCAGCTTTCCGGGGACCCCGGGTGGTGAAAAACTGTTTTTT. Translating it yields CASSFPGTPGGEKLFF. Combining the CDR3 with reference TRBV13 and TRBJ1-4 gives the whole variable domain AAGVIQSPRHLIKEKRETATLKCYPIPRHDTVYWYQQGPGQDPQFLISFYEKMQSDKGSIPDRFSAQQFSDYHSELNMSSLELGDSALYFCASSFPGTPGGEKLFFGSGTQLSVL.